The 28 T cell receptor beta chains presented below share a single source sample, sequenced in a study of blood T cells in healthy people across ages. Combining a sample-barcoded 5' primer with a J-beta primer mix, a second PCR ran for 7 to 11 cycles. TCRdb processed the 5' RACE reads anew with MiXCR; each CDR3 protein has one entry. The repertoire consists of about 640,000 distinct CDR3 sequences, with around 54% occurring once and the leading ten covering 30% to 40%. Sample: blood. These receptors were obtained from a man between 60 and 75 years old in good health.

The chain links TRBV5-1 to TRBJ2-4; perhaps D is TRBD1 or TRBD2 (6 bases each). This CDR3 has 17 residues. Germline V gene sequence: CDR1 SGHRS, CDR2 YFSETQ. V was clipped by 4 bases and J by 0 bases, with 17 bases between them. CDR3 bases: TGCGCCAGCAGCCCATTGAGGGGGGACTTAGCCAAAAACATTCAGTACTTC. The encoded protein is CASSPLRGDLAKNIQYF. Based on the CDR3 plus reference TRBV5-1 and TRBJ2-4, the full variable domain is KAGVTQTPRYLIKTRGQQVTLSCSPISGHRSVSWYQQTPGQGLQFLFEYFSETQRNKGNFPGRFSGRQFSNSRSEMNVSTLELGDSALYLCASSPLRGDLAKNIQYFGAGTRLSVL.

Concerning this clonotype: At one of its ends the junction is not consistent with the germline gene, which may arise from a read error. The chain couples TRBV4-1 to TRBJ2-7, with TRBD1 identical over 8 bases. Per germline, CDR1 MGHRA and CDR2 YSYEKL. This CDR3 is built from 17 residues. CDR3 amino acids: CASSKEGTGTGSYEQYF. In DNA, the CDR3 is TGCGCCAGCAGCAAAGAGGGGACTGGGACAGGTTCCTACGAGCAGTACTTC.

The chain links TRBV13 to TRBJ1-6; 7 positions match TRBD1. V gave up 0 bases and J gave up 6 bases; unmatched junction bases: 2. CDR1 and CDR2 from the germline V gene are PRHDT and FYEKMQ (reference sequence). This CDR3 has 15 amino acids. This chain's CDR3 is CASSLGGTVNSPLHF. CDR3 bases: TGTGCCAGCAGCTTAGGGGGGACAGTTAATTCACCCCTCCACTTT. The entire variable domain, with the rest obtained from reference TRBV13 and TRBJ1-6, is as follows: AAGVIQSPRHLIKEKRETATLKCYPIPRHDTVYWYQQGPGQDPQFLISFYEKMQSDKGSIPDRFSAQQFSDYHSELNMSSLELGDSALYFCASSLGGTVNSPLHFGNGTRLTVT.

This clonotype was recorded many times. The chain combines TRBV6-6 with TRBJ2-3; D not certain. V gave up 6 bases and J gave up 6 bases, with 13 bases separating them. CDR1 is MNHNY and CDR2 is SVGAGI in the germline V gene (reference sequence). The CDR3 covers 13 residues. The DNA of the CDR3 is TGTGCCAGCAGCCTCGGACCGCGCGATACGCAGTATTTT. This encodes CASSLGPRDTQYF.

The chain combines TRBV10-1 with TRBJ1-2; D remains unclear. Germline assignment: CDR1 WNHNN and CDR2 SYGVQD (reference sequence). Between the trimmed V and J ends, which lost 9 bases and 0 bases, there was a span of 14 bases. CDR3 size: 14 residues. The CDR3 is CARASTPSNYGYTF. CDR3 nucleotides: TGCGCCAGAGCATCGACTCCCTCTAACTATGGCTACACCTTC.

The CDR3 sequence: CSARDWRRGAYNEQFF. The CDR3 region has the DNA TGCAGTGCTAGAGATTGGAGGCGGGGCGCTTACAATGAGCAGTTCTTC. The chain uses TRBV20-1 and TRBJ2-1, with D possibly TRBD2 on 6 matching bases. Per the germline V gene, CDR1 is DFQATT and CDR2 is SNEGSKA (reference sequence). This CDR3 spans 16 amino acids. V was cut by 0 bases and J by 4 bases, with 16 bases left in between.

The V and J genes are TRBV2 and TRBJ1-6; a possible D gene is TRBD1 (6 bases). Germline assignment: CDR1 SNHLY and CDR2 FYNNEI. The V and J ends lost 3 bases and 7 bases respectively, with 13 bases between them. The CDR3 totals 15 residues. Written as DNA, the CDR3 is TGTGCCAGCAGTGACGGGCGGGGGCCCAATTCACCCCTCCACTTT. Residues: CASSDGRGPNSPLHF. The full variable domain, its missing parts supplied by reference TRBV2 and TRBJ1-6, is EPEVTQTPSHQVTQMGQEVILRCVPISNHLYFYWYRQILGQKVEFLVSFYNNEISEKSEIFDDQFSVERPDGSNFTLKIRSTKLEDSAMYFCASSDGRGPNSPLHFGNGTRLTVT.

The sample holds a few counts of this clonotype. The chain has TRBV10-1 and TRBJ1-2; no reliable D call. The CDR3 sequence is 14 residues long. The V end was cut by 5 bases, the J end by 1 base, with 11 bases between. In germline, CDR1 is WNHNN, CDR2 SYGVQD (reference sequence). The CDR3 DNA follows: TGCGCCAGCAGTCAGTTCAGAGATAACTATGGCTACACCTTC. Translation: CASSQFRDNYGYTF.

This rearrangement joins TRBV4-2 to TRBJ2-3; D is unresolved. This CDR3 spans 15 amino acids. Germline V lookup: CDR1 LGHNA, CDR2 YNFKEQ. Trimming removed 2 bases at V and 6 bases at J, with 15 bases between. The CDR3 region has the DNA TGTGCCAGCAGCCAAACCCCCCTCCAAGGCGATACGCAGTATTTT. This codes for CASSQTPLQGDTQYF.

The chain employs TRBV7-2 and TRBJ2-5, with D perhaps matching TRBD1 or TRBD2 (5 bases each). Germline V CDR1 and CDR2: SGHTA, FQGNSA. The CDR3 is 13 amino acids. Deletions cut 4 bases from V and 1 base from J, with 7 bases between. The CDR3 protein is CASSWGPQETQYF. For the CDR3, the DNA is TGTGCCAGCAGCTGGGGACCCCAAGAGACCCAGTACTTC.

The chain couples TRBV20-1 to TRBJ2-3; D gene uncertain. CDR3 length: 12 residues. Germline values: CDR1 DFQATT, CDR2 SNEGSKA (reference sequence). The ends were cut back, 3 bases at V and 4 bases at J, with 8 bases in the middle. The CDR3 loop reads CSASTGADTQYF. The CDR3 DNA is TGCAGTGCTAGCACTGGGGCAGATACGCAGTATTTT.

The chain combines TRBV12-3 or TRBV12-4 with TRBJ2-3, with D unresolved. The V end was cut by 6 bases, the J end by 7 bases, with 11 bases between. This CDR3 contains 12 residues. The CDR3 region has the DNA TGTGCCAGCAGACCCTCGACGTATACGCAGTATTTT. It encodes CASRPSTYTQYF.

The V call is TRBV7-6, the J call TRBJ2-7, with 8 bases lining up with TRBD1. The CDR3 is 16 residues long. The ends lost 1 base at V and 1 base at J; junction bases unmatched: 6. CDR1 SGHVS and CDR2 FNYEAQ come from the germline V gene. CDR3 nucleotide sequence: TGTGCCAGCAGCTTAGGGAGCAGGGGGCGATCCTACGAGCAGTACTTC. Its protein is CASSLGSRGRSYEQYF.

CDR3 bases: TGTGCCAGCACCAGAAGAGCGGAGACCCAGTACTTC. This encodes CASTRRAETQYF. The chain carries TRBV7-9 and TRBJ2-5, with D uncertain. The CDR3 contains 12 residues. Germline V lookup: CDR1 SEHNR, CDR2 FQNEAQ (reference sequence). V was clipped by 7 bases and J by 5 bases, with 11 bases between them.

The V gene is TRBV2, the J gene TRBJ2-2, with 7 bases fitting TRBD1. Germline V gene data show CDR1 as SNHLY and CDR2 as FYNNEI. Trimming took 5 bases from V and 8 from J; bases not matched to a gene: 8. This CDR3 contains 14 residues. Here the CDR3 reads CASSPNRGGGELFF. DNA of the CDR3: TGTGCCAGCAGTCCCAACAGGGGCGGGGGGGAGCTGTTTTTT.

This clonotype was observed once. The chain has TRBV10-3 and TRBJ1-1; D possibly corresponds to TRBD1 (5 bases). CDR3 length: 13 amino acids. CDR1 is ENHRY, CDR2 SYGVKD, per germline. Trimming removed 5 bases from V and 4 bases from J, with 11 bases in between. The CDR3 protein is CAISTRQGTEAFF. CDR3 sequence (DNA): TGTGCCATCAGTACCAGGCAGGGCACTGAAGCTTTCTTT.

This rearrangement joins TRBV12-3 or TRBV12-4 to TRBJ1-5; D not certain. The CDR3 contains 13 residues. Trimming took off 4 bases at V and 4 bases at J, with 8 bases between the two ends. Here the CDR3 reads CASSSQRNQPQHF. CDR3 sequence (DNA): TGTGCCAGCAGTTCCCAGCGGAATCAGCCCCAGCATTTT.

The chain is built from TRBV3-1 and TRBJ2-1; TRBD2 matches 8 bases. The germline V gene has CDR1 LGHDT and CDR2 YNNKEL (reference sequence). With V trimmed by 4 bases and J by 8 bases, 13 bases remained unmatched. The CDR3 runs 16 residues. For the CDR3, the DNA is TGTGCCAGCAGCCCACTGCGACTAGCGTGGGGAGATGAGCAGTTCTTC. This sequence encodes CASSPLRLAWGDEQFF.

This clonotype turned up a few times. The junction departs from the called germline gene at one end, perhaps through a read error. The chain has TRBV10-3 and TRBJ2-1; 7 bases line up with TRBD1. This CDR3 has 15 amino acids. Germline loops: CDR1 ENHRY, CDR2 SYGVKD. Here the CDR3 DNA reads TGTGCCATCAGGGCCTGGGACAGCTCCTATAATGAGCAGTTCTTC. Translating gives CAIRAWDSSYNEQFF.

V and J are TRBV2 and TRBJ1-4; TRBD1 matches at 8 bases. The CDR3 runs 15 residues. With V trimmed by 2 bases and J by 4 bases, 3 bases remained unmatched. Germline CDR1 SNHLY, CDR2 FYNNEI. CDR3 in amino acids: CASSEQGAHNEKLFF. The CDR3, as DNA: TGTGCCAGCAGTGAACAGGGGGCGCATAATGAAAAACTGTTTTTT.

A note on this clonotype: The germline gene is not matched at one end of the junction; a read error may be the cause. The chain recombines TRBV12-3 or TRBV12-4 with TRBJ2-3; a possible D gene is TRBD1 (5 bases). The CDR3 totals 15 residues. The CDR3 bases are TGTGCCAGCAGTTTAAACGGACAACGATCAGATACGGAGTATTTT. It specifies CASSLNGQRSDTEYF.

Note on this clonotype: Being one base from a much bigger clone, this may be a read error. This sequence joins TRBV20-1 and TRBJ2-5; TRBD1 is a possible D gene (5 bases). Trimming stripped 0 bases from V and 11 bases from J, with 16 bases between. The CDR3 consists of 13 residues. Germline assignment: CDR1 DFQATT and CDR2 SNEGSKA (reference sequence). CDR3 sequence reads: CSARDPGWDEQYF. The DNA for the CDR3 is TGCAGTGCTAGAGATCCAGGGTGGGATGAGCAGTACTTC.

Only a few counts were recorded for this clonotype. This chain links TRBV28 with TRBJ2-7; D is ambiguous. Germline V gene data show CDR1 as MDHEN and CDR2 as SYDVKM. CDR3 length equals 12 residues. Between the trimmed V and J ends, which lost 4 bases and 6 bases, there was a span of 10 bases. The DNA for the CDR3 is TGTGCCAGCAGTTCCCCTGGCTCCGAGCAGTACTTC. It translates to CASSSPGSEQYF.

The chain joins TRBV12-3 or TRBV12-4 to TRBJ2-5; D ambiguous. CDR3 length: 13 residues. V lost 7 bases and J lost 3, with 12 bases in between. Here the CDR3 DNA reads TGTGCCAGCAATGCGCTGCAAGAAGAGACCCAGTACTTC. Translating it yields CASNALQEETQYF.

The chain employs TRBV6-2 or TRBV6-3 and TRBJ2-3; no definite D call. Germline assignment: CDR1 MNHEY and CDR2 SVGEGT. Trimming shortened V by 6 bases and J by 0 bases, and 7 bases separated the two germline ends. This CDR3 contains 13 residues. CDR3 region: CASRAASTDTQYF. The CDR3, as DNA: TGTGCCAGCAGGGCAGCTAGCACAGATACGCAGTATTTT.

This clonotype occurred a few times. The rearrangement uses TRBV4-2 and TRBJ2-1; D gene uncertain. CDR1 is LGHNA and CDR2 is YNFKEQ in the germline V gene. V was pared by 0 bases and J by 1 base, with 7 bases between. This CDR3 has 15 amino acids. CDR3 loop: CASSQDYPSYNEQFF. DNA for the CDR3: TGTGCCAGCAGCCAAGACTACCCTTCCTACAATGAGCAGTTCTTC.

The chain recombines TRBV3-1 with TRBJ2-3; 7 bases agree with TRBD1. Looked up from germline, CDR1 is LGHDT and CDR2 is YNNKEL (reference sequence). Germline trimming cut 1 base from V and 7 bases from J; bases unmatched to any gene: 5. The CDR3 runs to 14 residues. CDR3 loop: CASSQADRANTQYF. CDR3 nucleotide sequence: TGTGCCAGCAGCCAAGCCGACAGGGCTAATACGCAGTATTTT.

This chain uses TRBV20-1 with TRBJ2-1; 9 bases agree with TRBD1. CDR1 is DFQATT, CDR2 SNEGSKA, per germline (reference sequence). The CDR3 is 16 amino acids. With V trimmed by 6 bases and J by 1 base, 10 bases remained unmatched. The CDR3 is CSAESGQGLSYNEQFF. CDR3 nucleotide sequence: TGCAGTGCCGAGTCGGGACAGGGTTTGTCCTACAATGAGCAGTTCTTC.